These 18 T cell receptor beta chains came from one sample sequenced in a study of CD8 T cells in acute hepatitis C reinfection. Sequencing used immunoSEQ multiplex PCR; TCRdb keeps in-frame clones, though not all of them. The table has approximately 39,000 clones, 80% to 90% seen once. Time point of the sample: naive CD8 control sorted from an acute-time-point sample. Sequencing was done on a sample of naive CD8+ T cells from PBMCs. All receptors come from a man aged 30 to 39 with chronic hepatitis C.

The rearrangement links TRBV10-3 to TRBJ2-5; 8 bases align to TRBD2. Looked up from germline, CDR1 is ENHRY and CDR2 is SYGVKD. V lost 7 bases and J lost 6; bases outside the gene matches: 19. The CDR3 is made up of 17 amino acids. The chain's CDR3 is CAITPQDITGGPQTQYF. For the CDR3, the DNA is TGTGCCATCACCCCCCAAGACATAACGGGAGGGCCCCAGACCCAGTACTTC.

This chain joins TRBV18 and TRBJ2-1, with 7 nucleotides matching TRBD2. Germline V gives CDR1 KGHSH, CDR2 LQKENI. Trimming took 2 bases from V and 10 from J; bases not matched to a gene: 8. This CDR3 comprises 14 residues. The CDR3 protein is CASSPSPGGGEQFF. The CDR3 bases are TGTGCCAGCTCACCATCGCCGGGGGGTGGAGAGCAGTTCTTC.

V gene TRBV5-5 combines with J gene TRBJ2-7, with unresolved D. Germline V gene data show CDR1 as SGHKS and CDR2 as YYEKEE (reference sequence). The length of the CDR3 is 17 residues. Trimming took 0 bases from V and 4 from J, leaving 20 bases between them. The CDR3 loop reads CASSLEAAVRVGYEQYF. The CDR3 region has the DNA TGTGCCAGCAGCTTGGAAGCCGCGGTAAGAGTGGGTTACGAGCAGTACTTC.

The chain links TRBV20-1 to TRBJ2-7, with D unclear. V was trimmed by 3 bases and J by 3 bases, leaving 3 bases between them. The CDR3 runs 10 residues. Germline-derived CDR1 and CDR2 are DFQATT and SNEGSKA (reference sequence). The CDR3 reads CSARGYEQYF. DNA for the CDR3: TGCAGTGCTAGGGGCTACGAGCAGTACTTC.

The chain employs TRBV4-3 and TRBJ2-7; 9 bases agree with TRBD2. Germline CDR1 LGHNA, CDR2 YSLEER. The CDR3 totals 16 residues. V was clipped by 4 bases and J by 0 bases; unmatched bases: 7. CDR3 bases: TGCGCCAGCAGCCCTCATAGCGGGGGCGCCTCCTACGAGCAGTACTTC. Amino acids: CASSPHSGGASYEQYF.

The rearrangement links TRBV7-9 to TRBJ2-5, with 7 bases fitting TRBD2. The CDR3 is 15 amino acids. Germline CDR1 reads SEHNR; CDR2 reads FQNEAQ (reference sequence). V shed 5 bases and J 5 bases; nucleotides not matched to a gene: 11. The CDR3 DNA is TGTGCCAGCAGCCCCCATACGCGGGAGATTGAGACCCAGTACTTC. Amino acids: CASSPHTREIETQYF. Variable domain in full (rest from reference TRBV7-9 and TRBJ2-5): DTGVSQNPRHKITKRGQNVTFRCDPISEHNRLYWYRQTLGQGPEFLTYFQNEAQLEKSRLLSDRFSAERPKGSFSTLEIQRTEQGDSAMYLCASSPHTREIETQYFGPGTRLLVL.

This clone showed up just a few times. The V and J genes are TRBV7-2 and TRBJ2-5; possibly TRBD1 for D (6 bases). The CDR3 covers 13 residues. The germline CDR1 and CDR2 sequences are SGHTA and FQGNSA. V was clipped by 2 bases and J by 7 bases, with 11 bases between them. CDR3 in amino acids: CASSLNRVRTQYF. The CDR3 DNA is TGTGCCAGCAGCTTAAACAGGGTTAGGACCCAGTACTTC.

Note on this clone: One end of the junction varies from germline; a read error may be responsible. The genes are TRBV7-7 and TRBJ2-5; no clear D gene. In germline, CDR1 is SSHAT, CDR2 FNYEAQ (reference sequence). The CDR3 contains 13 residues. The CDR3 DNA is TGTGCTAGCAGCTTAGAGCTCGAAGAGACCCAGTACTTC. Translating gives CASSLELEETQYF.

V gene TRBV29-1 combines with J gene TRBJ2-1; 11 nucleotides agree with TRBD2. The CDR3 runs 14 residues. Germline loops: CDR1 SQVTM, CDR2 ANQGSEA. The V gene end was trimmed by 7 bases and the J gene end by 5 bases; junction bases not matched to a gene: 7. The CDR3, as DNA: TGCAGCGGGGGGGGACTAGCGGAGAACAATGAGCAGTTCTTC. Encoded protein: CSGGGLAENNEQFF.

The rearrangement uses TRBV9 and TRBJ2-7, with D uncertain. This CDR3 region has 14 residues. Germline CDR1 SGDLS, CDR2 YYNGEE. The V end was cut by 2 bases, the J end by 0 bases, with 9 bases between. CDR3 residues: CASSVSDGSYEQYF. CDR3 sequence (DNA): TGTGCCAGCAGCGTCTCAGACGGCTCCTACGAGCAGTACTTC.

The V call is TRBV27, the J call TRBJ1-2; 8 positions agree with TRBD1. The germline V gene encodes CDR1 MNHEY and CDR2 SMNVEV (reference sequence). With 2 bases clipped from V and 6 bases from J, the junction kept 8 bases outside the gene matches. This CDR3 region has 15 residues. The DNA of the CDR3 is TGTGCCAGCAGTTTAGGAGGCGGACAGGGCAATGGCTACACCTTC. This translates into CASSLGGGQGNGYTF.

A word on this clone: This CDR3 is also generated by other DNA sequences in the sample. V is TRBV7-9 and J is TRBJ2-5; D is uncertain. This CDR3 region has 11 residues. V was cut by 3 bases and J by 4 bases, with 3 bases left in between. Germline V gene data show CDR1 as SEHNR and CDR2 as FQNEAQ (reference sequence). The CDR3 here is CASSFGETQYF. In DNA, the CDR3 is TGTGCCAGCAGCTTCGGAGAGACCCAGTACTTC.

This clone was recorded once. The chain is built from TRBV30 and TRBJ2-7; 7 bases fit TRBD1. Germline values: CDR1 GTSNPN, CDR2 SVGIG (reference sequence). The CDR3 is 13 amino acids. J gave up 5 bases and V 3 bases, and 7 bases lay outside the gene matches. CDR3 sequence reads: CAWSVTGYNEQYF. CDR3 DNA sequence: TGTGCCTGGAGCGTGACAGGGTACAACGAGCAGTACTTC. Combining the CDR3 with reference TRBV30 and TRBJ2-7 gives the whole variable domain SQTIHQWPATLVQPVGSPLSLECTVEGTSNPNLYWYRQAAGRGLQLLFYSVGIGQISSEVPQNLSASRPQDRQFILSSKKLLLSDSGFYLCAWSVTGYNEQYFGPGTRLTVT.

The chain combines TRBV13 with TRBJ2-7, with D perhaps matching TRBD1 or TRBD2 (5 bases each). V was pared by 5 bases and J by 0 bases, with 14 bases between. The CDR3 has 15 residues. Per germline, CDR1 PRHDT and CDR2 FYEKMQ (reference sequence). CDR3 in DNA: TGTGCCAGCAGCGCCCGGGACGCTAGCTCCTACGAGCAGTACTTC. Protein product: CASSARDASSYEQYF.

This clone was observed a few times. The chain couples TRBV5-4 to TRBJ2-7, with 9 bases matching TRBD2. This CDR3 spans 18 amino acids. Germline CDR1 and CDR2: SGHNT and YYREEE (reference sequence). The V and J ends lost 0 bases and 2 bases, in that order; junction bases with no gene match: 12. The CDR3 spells CASSLEPSGEDLTYEQYF. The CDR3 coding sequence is TGTGCCAGCAGCTTGGAGCCTAGCGGGGAGGACCTAACCTACGAGCAGTACTTC. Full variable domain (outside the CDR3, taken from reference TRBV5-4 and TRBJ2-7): ETGVTQSPTHLIKTRGQQVTLRCSSQSGHNTVSWYQQALGQGPQFIFQYYREEENGRGNFPPRFSGLQFPNYSSELNVNALELDDSALYLCASSLEPSGEDLTYEQYFGPGTRLTVT.

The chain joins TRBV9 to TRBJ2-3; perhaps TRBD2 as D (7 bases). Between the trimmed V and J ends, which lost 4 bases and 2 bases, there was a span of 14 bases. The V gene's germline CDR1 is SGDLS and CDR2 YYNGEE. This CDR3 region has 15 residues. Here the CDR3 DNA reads TGTGCCAGCAGCCCACCGGGGGGCTACACAGATACGCAGTATTTT. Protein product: CASSPPGGYTDTQYF.

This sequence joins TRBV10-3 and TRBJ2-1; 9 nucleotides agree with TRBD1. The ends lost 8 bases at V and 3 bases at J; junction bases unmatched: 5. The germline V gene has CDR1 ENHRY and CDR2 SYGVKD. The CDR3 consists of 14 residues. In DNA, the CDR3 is TGTGCCATCGGCCGGGACAGGGACTACAATGAGCAGTTCTTC. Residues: CAIGRDRDYNEQFF.

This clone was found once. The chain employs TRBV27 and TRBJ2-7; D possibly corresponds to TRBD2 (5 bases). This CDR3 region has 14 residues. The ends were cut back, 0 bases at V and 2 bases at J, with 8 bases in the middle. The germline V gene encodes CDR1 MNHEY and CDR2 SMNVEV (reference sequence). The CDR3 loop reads CASSLSASTYEQYF. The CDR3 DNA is TGTGCCAGCAGTTTATCGGCTAGCACCTACGAGCAGTACTTC.